This is a list of T cell receptor beta chains from one sample in a study of T cell responses to AZD1222 COVID-19 vaccine. Profiling relied on immunoSEQ multiplex PCR, and the TCRdb table lists in-frame clones only, not all of them. The sample has some 150,000 clones, approximately 90% seen once. Here the sequenced sample was peripheral blood, taken after recovery from COVID-19. These receptors were taken from an adult who had recovered from COVID-19. The CDR3 runs from the conserved cysteine through the conserved F or W. The order of the fields is clone size, V gene, D gene, J gene, CDR3 DNA, CDR3 protein. A D gene is named only where the DNA matches it firmly. A row's size may be missing; if present it is once, few, many or a size class.

size: once; V: TRBV29-1; D: .; J: TRBJ1-2; DNA: TGCAGCGTCAGGACAGACGGCGATGGCTACACCTTC; CDR3: CSVRTDGDGYTF
size: .; V: TRBV10-3; D: .; J: TRBJ1-1; DNA: TGTGCCATCAGCCAACAGGGCTTGAACACTGAAGCTTTCTTT; CDR3: CAISQQGLNTEAFF
size: .; V: TRBV7-2; D: .; J: TRBJ2-1; DNA: TGTGCCAGCAGCACACAAACAGGGCTCGGGGACAATGAGCAGTTCTTC; CDR3: CASSTQTGLGDNEQFF
size: .; V: TRBV13; D: .; J: TRBJ1-1; DNA: TGTGCCAGCAGCGCCGGGCCGGTATATGAAGCTTTCTTT; CDR3: CASSAGPVYEAFF
size: .; V: TRBV19; D: TRBD1; J: TRBJ1-2; DNA: TGTGCCAGTAGCACTCCGGGACAGGGACTCCTCGTGGGTGGCTACACCTTC; CDR3: CASSTPGQGLLVGGYTF
size: .; V: TRBV5-4; D: TRBD2; J: TRBJ2-3; DNA: TGTGCCAGCAGCTTGGGAGGACTAGCGGGAGTTTTAGATACGCAGTATTTT; CDR3: CASSLGGLAGVLDTQYF
size: .; V: TRBV30; D: .; J: TRBJ1-3; DNA: TGTGCCTGGAGGGGAGGCGCCGGTTGCACCATATATTTT; CDR3: CAWRGGAGCTIYF
size: .; V: TRBV7-7; D: TRBD1; J: TRBJ2-5; DNA: TGTGCCAGCAGCTTGGGAGAAAGTGGACAGGGAGAGACCCAGTACTTC; CDR3: CASSLGESGQGETQYF
size: once; V: TRBV4-3; D: .; J: TRBJ2-3; DNA: TGCGCCAGCAGCCAAGGGGGTCCCATGGGTACGCAGTATTTT; CDR3: CASSQGGPMGTQYF
size: few; V: TRBV5-1; D: TRBD1; J: TRBJ1-4; DNA: TGCGCCAGCAGCTCGGGACAGGGCTACAACTTGAATGAAAAACTGTTTTTT; CDR3: CASSSGQGYNLNEKLFF
size: .; V: TRBV20-1; D: .; J: TRBJ1-1; DNA: TGCAGTGCCAGTCAGGGACACACTGAAGCTTTCTTT; CDR3: CSASQGHTEAFF
size: .; V: TRBV7-9; D: TRBD1; J: TRBJ2-6; DNA: TGTGCCAGCAGGGACAGGGACGCGGGCTCTGGGGCCAACGTCCTGACTTTC; CDR3: CASRDRDAGSGANVLTF
size: .; V: TRBV10-3; D: .; J: TRBJ2-3; DNA: TGTGCCATCAGTGAGCCACGGGGGAACGAAGATACGCAGTATTTT; CDR3: CAISEPRGNEDTQYF
size: few; V: TRBV28; D: .; J: TRBJ1-4; DNA: TGTGCCAGCAGTGCAGGTTATGAAAAACTGTTTTTT; CDR3: CASSAGYEKLFF
size: .; V: TRBV10-3; D: .; J: TRBJ2-2; DNA: TGTGCCATCAGTGAGTCGGGCGGGCAGATGGCGAAAAACACCGGGGAGCTGTTTTTT; CDR3: CAISESGGQMAKNTGELFF
size: .; V: TRBV7-9; D: .; J: TRBJ2-5; DNA: TGTGCCAGCAGCTTAGAGGCGGGGCCCAGACAAGAGACCCAGTACTTC; CDR3: CASSLEAGPRQETQYF
size: .; V: TRBV11-2; D: TRBD1; J: TRBJ2-4; DNA: TGTGCCAGCAGCTTAGCTTCGCCGGGACAGGGGACCAAAAACATTCAGTACTTC; CDR3: CASSLASPGQGTKNIQYF
size: .; V: TRBV6-6; D: .; J: TRBJ1-1; DNA: TGTGCCAGCAGCCGGGGGGGCGGGGAGAACACTGAAGCTTTCTTT; CDR3: CASSRGGGENTEAFF
size: .; V: TRBV4-1; D: TRBD2; J: TRBJ2-7; DNA: TGCGCCAGCAGCCAAGCTGCGGGAGCCTACGAGCAGTACTTC; CDR3: CASSQAAGAYEQYF
size: .; V: TRBV28; D: .; J: TRBJ2-7; DNA: TGTGCCAGCAGTTTTAGTAGATACGAGCAGTACTTC; CDR3: CASSFSRYEQYF
size: .; V: TRBV7-2; D: .; J: TRBJ1-1; DNA: TGTGCCAGCAGGGGGGGAGGGATGGACACTGAAGCTTTCTTT; CDR3: CASRGGGMDTEAFF
size: .; V: TRBV7-8; D: .; J: TRBJ2-7; DNA: TGTGCCAGCAGCTTTCCCGAGACAGACTCCTACGAGCAGTACTTC; CDR3: CASSFPETDSYEQYF